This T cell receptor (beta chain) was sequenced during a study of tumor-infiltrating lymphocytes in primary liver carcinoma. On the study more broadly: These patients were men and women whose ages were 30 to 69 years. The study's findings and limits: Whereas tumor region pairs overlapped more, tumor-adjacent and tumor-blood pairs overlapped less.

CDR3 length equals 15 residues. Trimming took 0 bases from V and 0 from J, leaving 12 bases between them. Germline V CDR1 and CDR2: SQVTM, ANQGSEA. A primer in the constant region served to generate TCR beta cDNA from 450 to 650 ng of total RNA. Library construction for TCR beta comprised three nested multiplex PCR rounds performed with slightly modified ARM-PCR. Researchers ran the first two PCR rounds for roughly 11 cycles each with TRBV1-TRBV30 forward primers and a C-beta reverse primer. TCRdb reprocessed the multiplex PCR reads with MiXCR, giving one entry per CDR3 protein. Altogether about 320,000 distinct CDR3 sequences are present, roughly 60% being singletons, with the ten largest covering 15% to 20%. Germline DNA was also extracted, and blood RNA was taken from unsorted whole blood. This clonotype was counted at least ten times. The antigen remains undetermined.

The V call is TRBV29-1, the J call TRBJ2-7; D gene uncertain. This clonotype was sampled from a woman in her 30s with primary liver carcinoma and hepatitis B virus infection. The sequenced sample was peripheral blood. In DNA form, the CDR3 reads TGCAGCGTTGAAGATCGATTTCGGAACTCCTACGAGCAGTACTTC. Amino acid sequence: CSVEDRFRNSYEQYF.